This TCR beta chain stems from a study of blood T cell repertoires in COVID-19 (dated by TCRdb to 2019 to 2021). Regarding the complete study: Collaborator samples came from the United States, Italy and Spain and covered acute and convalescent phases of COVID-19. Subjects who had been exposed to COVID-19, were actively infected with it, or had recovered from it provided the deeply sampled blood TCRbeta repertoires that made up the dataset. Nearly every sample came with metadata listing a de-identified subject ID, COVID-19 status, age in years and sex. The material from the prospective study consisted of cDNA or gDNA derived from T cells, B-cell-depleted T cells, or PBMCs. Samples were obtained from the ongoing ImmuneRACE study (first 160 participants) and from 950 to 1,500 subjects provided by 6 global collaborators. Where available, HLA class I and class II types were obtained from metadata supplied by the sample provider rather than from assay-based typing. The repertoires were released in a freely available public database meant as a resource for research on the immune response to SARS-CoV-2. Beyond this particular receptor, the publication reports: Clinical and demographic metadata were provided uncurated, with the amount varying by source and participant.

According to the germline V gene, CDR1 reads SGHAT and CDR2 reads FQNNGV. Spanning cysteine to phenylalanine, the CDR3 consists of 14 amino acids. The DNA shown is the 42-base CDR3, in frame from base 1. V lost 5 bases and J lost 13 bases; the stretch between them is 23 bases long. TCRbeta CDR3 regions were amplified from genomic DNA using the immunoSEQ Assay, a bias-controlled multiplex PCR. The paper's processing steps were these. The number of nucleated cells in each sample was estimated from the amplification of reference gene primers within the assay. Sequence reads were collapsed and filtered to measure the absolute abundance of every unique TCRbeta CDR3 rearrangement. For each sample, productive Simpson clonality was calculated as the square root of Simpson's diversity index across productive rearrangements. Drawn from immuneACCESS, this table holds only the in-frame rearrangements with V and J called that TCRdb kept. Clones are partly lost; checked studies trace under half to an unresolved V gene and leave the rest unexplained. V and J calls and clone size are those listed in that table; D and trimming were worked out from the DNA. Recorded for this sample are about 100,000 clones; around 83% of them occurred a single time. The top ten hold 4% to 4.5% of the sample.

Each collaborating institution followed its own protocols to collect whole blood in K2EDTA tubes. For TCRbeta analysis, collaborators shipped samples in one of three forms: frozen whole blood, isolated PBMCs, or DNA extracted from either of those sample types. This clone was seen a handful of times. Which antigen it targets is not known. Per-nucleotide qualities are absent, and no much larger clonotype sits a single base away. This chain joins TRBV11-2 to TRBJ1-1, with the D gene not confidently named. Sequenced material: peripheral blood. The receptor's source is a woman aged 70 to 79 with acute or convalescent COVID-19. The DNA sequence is TGTGCCAGCAGCCCCACCTGGCGCTCGGGGAGTGGTTTCTTT. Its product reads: CASSPTWRSGSGFF.